This TCR beta chain is drawn from a study of metastatic and nonmetastatic thyroid tumors. At the level of the study: The authors compared repertoires across blood and tumor or nodule tissue from malignant and benign thyroid patients.

TCRdb reassembled clones from the PCR reads with MiXCR. In the table there are some 31,000 clones, about 15% of which are singletons. This clone occurred many times. Germline CDR1 and CDR2: SEHNR and FQNEAQ (reference sequence). The CDR3 runs 16 residues. V trimming: 4 bases; J trimming: 5 bases; junction bases outside the gene matches: 7. All patients reached thyroid surgery having received no treatment beforehand. The TCR sequence derives from a female donor with papillary thyroid cancer or a benign thyroid nodule (not recorded which). Some clones in this sample may be carry-over from other donors' samples. The sequenced sample consisted of blood. This sequence joins TRBV7-9 and TRBJ2-1, with TRBD2 identical over 11 bases. The CDR3 region is CASSSPLAGVDNEQFF. The CDR3 region has the DNA TGTGCCAGCAGCTCCCCACTAGCGGGAGTCGACAATGAGCAGTTCTTC.